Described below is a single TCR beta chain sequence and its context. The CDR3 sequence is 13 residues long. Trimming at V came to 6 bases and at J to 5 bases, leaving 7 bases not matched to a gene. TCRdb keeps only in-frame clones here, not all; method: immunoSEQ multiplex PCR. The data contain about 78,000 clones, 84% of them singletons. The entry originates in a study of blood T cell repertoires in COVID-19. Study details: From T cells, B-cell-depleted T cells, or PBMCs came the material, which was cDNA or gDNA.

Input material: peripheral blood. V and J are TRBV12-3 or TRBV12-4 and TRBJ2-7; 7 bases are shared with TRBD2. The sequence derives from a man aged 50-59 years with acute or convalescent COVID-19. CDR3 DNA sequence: TGTGCCAGCAGAGCACCAACTAGCGACGAGCAGTACTTC. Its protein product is CASRAPTSDEQYF.